A single sample is the source of the 28 T cell receptor beta chains below, sequenced in a study of T-cell reconstitution after alpha-beta-depleted transplantation in children. Unique molecular identifiers were used to barcode this TCRbeta library. TCRdb redid the calling of the PCR reads with MiXCR, one entry per CDR3 protein. The sample records 490,000 or so distinct CDR3 sequences, more than 9% being singletons. The source was PBMCs, collected before TCRalphabeta/CD19-depleted stem cell transplant. The receptors were gathered from a child aged 2-15 years with inherited bone marrow failure, due to receive a stem cell transplant.

This clonotype was detected many times. This chain uses TRBV7-9 with TRBJ2-7, with TRBD1 matching 9 bases. The CDR3 is 16 amino acids. Germline assignment: CDR1 SEHNR and CDR2 FQNEAQ (reference sequence). Trimming at V came to 7 bases and at J to 7 bases, leaving 17 bases not matched to a gene. CDR3 residues: CASNPSTGTGLGEQYF. CDR3 sequence (DNA): TGTGCCAGCAACCCTAGCACCGGGACAGGGTTGGGGGAGCAGTACTTC.

This chain joins TRBV12-3 or TRBV12-4 and TRBJ2-7, with D unresolved. This CDR3 spans 16 amino acids. The V gene lost 8 bases and the J gene lost 2 bases, with 22 bases spanning the gap. The CDR3 here is CASSSPYPTPAYEQYF. CDR3 sequence (DNA): TGTGCCAGCTCGTCCCCTTACCCCACCCCCGCCTACGAGCAGTACTTC.

Note on this clonotype: A much larger clonotype is one base distant, so this may be a read error. This chain uses TRBV6-1 with TRBJ1-5; D perhaps matches TRBD1 (6 bases). CDR3 length equals 15 residues. Trimming stripped 7 bases from V and 7 bases from J, with 20 bases between. Germline V gene data show CDR1 as MNHNS and CDR2 as SASEGT. CDR3 loop: CASNLEKGTKQPQHF. CDR3 in DNA: TGTGCCAGCAACCTTGAGAAGGGGACAAAACAGCCCCAGCATTTT.

This clonotype appeared a few times. The chain employs TRBV7-2 and TRBJ2-5; D unresolved. Germline-derived CDR1 and CDR2 are SGHTA and FQGNSA. The CDR3 sequence is 12 residues long. The CDR3 here is CASSRSTQTQYF. The CDR3 bases are TGTGCTTCCAGCCGGTCGACACAGACCCAGTACTTC.

The chain uses TRBV7-2 and TRBJ2-5; TRBD1 aligns across 7 bases. Trimming cost V 5 bases and J 2 bases; bases outside gene matches: 5. This CDR3 is built from 14 residues. Germline V lookup: CDR1 SGHTA, CDR2 FQGNSA. The CDR3 protein is CASSLTGQQETQYF. The DNA of the CDR3 is TGTGCCAGCAGCCTCACGGGACAGCAAGAGACCCAGTACTTC.

This clonotype was counted ten times or more. The chain joins TRBV28 to TRBJ2-6; 7 bases fit TRBD1. CDR1 is MDHEN, CDR2 SYDVKM, per germline. This CDR3 contains 18 residues. V was pared by 2 bases and J by 2 bases, with 9 bases of the junction left unmatched. As DNA, the CDR3 is TGTGCCAGCAGTTTACTTGGAAGGGGGCAAGCTGGGGCCAACGTCCTGACTTTC. Translation gives CASSLLGRGQAGANVLTF.

This clonotype has ten or more counts. The J gene is TRBJ2-7, the V gene TRBV3-1; either TRBD1 or TRBD2 may supply D (5 bases each). This CDR3 contains 13 residues. Deletions cut 1 base from V and 3 bases from J, with 7 bases between. Germline CDR1 and CDR2: LGHDT and YNNKEL (reference sequence). CDR3 in DNA: TGTGCCAGCAGCCAAGGGGACCTCTACGAGCAGTACTTC. The encoded protein is CASSQGDLYEQYF.

This clonotype was detected a few times. J is TRBJ2-3 and V is TRBV2, with D perhaps TRBD1 (6 bases). The germline V gene encodes CDR1 SNHLY and CDR2 FYNNEI. This CDR3 comprises 16 residues. Trimming shortened V by 3 bases and J by 4 bases, and 17 bases separated the two germline ends. The CDR3 loop is CASSDDFGQYADTQYF. The DNA for the CDR3 is TGTGCCAGCAGTGATGACTTCGGACAGTACGCAGATACGCAGTATTTT.

This clonotype appeared a few times. The chain couples TRBV27 to TRBJ1-5, with D tentatively TRBD1 (5 bases). The CDR3 length is 13 residues. Germline values: CDR1 MNHEY, CDR2 SMNVEV (reference sequence). Trimming pared 5 bases from V and 7 bases from J, leaving 12 bases between. The CDR3 DNA is TGTGCCAGCAGTGGGGCGGGGAAACAGCCCCAGCATTTT. Protein product: CASSGAGKQPQHF.

The J gene is TRBJ1-2, the V gene TRBV30, with a tentative D call TRBD1 (5 bases). Germline CDR1 and CDR2: GTSNPN and SVGIG (reference sequence). The CDR3 extends over 12 amino acids. The V end lost 3 bases, the J end lost 6 bases, and 11 bases lay between the germline ends. CDR3 protein: CAWSCRADGYTF. The CDR3 nucleotides read TGTGCCTGGAGCTGCAGGGCCGATGGCTACACCTTC.

This clonotype was seen at least ten times. The chain carries TRBV28 and TRBJ2-4, with D perhaps given as TRBD1 or TRBD2 (7 bases each). This CDR3 has 16 amino acids. The ends were cut back, 5 bases at V and 1 base at J, with 15 bases in the middle. The germline gives CDR1 MDHEN, CDR2 SYDVKM. The CDR3 DNA follows: TGTGCCAGCAGTAAGAGGGGGCGGGGGGCCAAAAACATTCAGTACTTC. It yields the protein CASSKRGRGAKNIQYF.

This clonotype appeared many times. The V and J genes are TRBV6-1 and TRBJ2-1; 11 nucleotides agree with TRBD2. V trimming: 7 bases; J trimming: 6 bases; junction bases outside the gene matches: 2. Germline V lookup: CDR1 MNHNS, CDR2 SASEGT. The CDR3 totals 13 residues. CDR3 sequence: CASKTSGSNEQFF. The CDR3 nucleotides read TGTGCCAGCAAAACTAGCGGGAGCAATGAGCAGTTCTTC.

Remarks on this clonotype: A clone one base away is much larger, so this may be a read error. No conserved phenylalanine or tryptophan ends this CDR3, so it is likely a read error. This sequence joins TRBV5-1 and TRBJ1-1; D is unclear. Between the trimmed V and J ends, which lost 6 bases and 0 bases, there was a span of 15 bases. The V gene's germline CDR1 is SGHRS and CDR2 YFSETQ. CDR3 size: 15 residues. CDR3 loop: CASTEHTMMNTEAFL. CDR3 DNA: TGCGCCAGCACCGAGCACACCATGATGAACACTGAAGCTTTCTTA.

This clonotype was seen ten or more times. V is TRBV29-1 and J is TRBJ1-3; D uncertain. CDR1 is SQVTM, CDR2 ANQGSEA, per germline. This CDR3 contains 11 residues. V was trimmed by 4 bases and J by 7 bases, leaving 8 bases between them. The CDR3 sequence is CSVAQSNTIYF. CDR3 DNA: TGCAGCGTTGCCCAGTCCAACACCATATATTTT.

The chain employs TRBV6-4 and TRBJ1-5, with D perhaps matching TRBD1 (5 bases). Germline lookup yields CDR1 MRHNA and CDR2 SNTAGT. The ends were cut back, 11 bases at V and 0 bases at J, with 26 bases in the middle. The CDR3 runs 18 residues. The CDR3 DNA sequence: TGTGCCTTCAGTTTGGGTAGGGGCCCCGGGTATAGCAATCAGCCCCAGCATTTT. As protein: CAFSLGRGPGYSNQPQHF.

This clonotype was detected ten times or more. This rearrangement joins TRBV7-8 to TRBJ2-3; 7 nucleotides align to TRBD1. CDR1 and CDR2 (germline): SGHVS, FQNEAQ. This CDR3 has 14 residues. Trimming cost V 2 bases and J 3 bases; bases outside gene matches: 2. CDR3 bases: TGTGCCAGCAGCTTAATACAGGGGACAGATACGCAGTATTTT. The encoded protein is CASSLIQGTDTQYF.

This clonotype was seen ten or more times. The chain joins TRBV27 to TRBJ1-4; D not resolved. Trimming pared 2 bases from V and 4 bases from J, leaving 8 bases between. Per the germline V gene, CDR1 is MNHEY and CDR2 is SMNVEV (reference sequence). The CDR3 totals 14 residues. CDR3 loop: CASSLIGFNEKLFF. The DNA for the CDR3 is TGTGCCAGCAGTTTAATCGGGTTTAATGAAAAACTGTTTTTT.

This clonotype came up many times. This chain uses TRBV27 with TRBJ1-5, with D possibly TRBD1 on 5 matching bases. The germline V and J ends were trimmed by 0 bases and 4 bases, with 13 bases remaining between them. CDR3 length: 16 amino acids. Germline assignment: CDR1 MNHEY and CDR2 SMNVEV (reference sequence). The CDR3 region has the DNA TGTGCCAGCAGTTTATCGTCGGGGCATGGGAATCAGCCCCAGCATTTT. Translated, it gives CASSLSSGHGNQPQHF.

The genes are TRBV24-1 and TRBJ2-1; 16 nucleotides line up with TRBD2. Germline V gene lookup returns CDR1 KGHDR and CDR2 SFDVKD. Trimming removed 0 bases from V and 6 bases from J; junction bases left unmatched: 7. The CDR3 has 19 residues. CDR3 residues: CATSDLPGLAGGPANEQFF. For the CDR3, the DNA is TGTGCCACCAGTGATTTGCCGGGACTAGCGGGAGGGCCGGCCAATGAGCAGTTCTTC.

In this sample, this clonotype turned up many times. The chain joins TRBV4-2 to TRBJ1-3, with 8 bases fitting TRBD1. The CDR3 runs 15 residues. J was trimmed by 2 bases and V by 1 base; bases with no gene match: 1. Germline-derived CDR1 and CDR2 are LGHNA and YNFKEQ. CDR3: CASSQGQGTGNTIYF. CDR3 nucleotides: TGTGCCAGCAGCCAAGGACAGGGGACTGGAAACACCATATATTTT.

In this sample, this clonotype turned up many times. The CDR3 DNA is TGTGCCACCAGTGGACTCCCGGGACGCCTCACCTACGAGCAGTACTTC. This gives the protein CATSGLPGRLTYEQYF. The V gene is TRBV24-1, the J gene TRBJ2-7; the D gene could be TRBD1 or TRBD2 (5 bases each). V lost 5 bases and J 2 bases, leaving 18 bases between the germline ends. There are 16 residues in the CDR3. Germline CDR1 is KGHDR and CDR2 is SFDVKD.

At least ten counts were recorded for this clonotype. The rearrangement joins TRBV5-5 to TRBJ2-1; tentatively, D is TRBD1 (7 bases). CDR3 length: 17 amino acids. The V end was cut by 0 bases, the J end by 2 bases, with 15 bases between. CDR1 and CDR2 from the germline V gene are SGHKS and YYEKEE (reference sequence). DNA of the CDR3: TGTGCCAGCAGCTTGGAAATCCAGGGGGGAACCTACAATGAGCAGTTCTTC. It is translated as CASSLEIQGGTYNEQFF. The full variable domain, completed using reference TRBV5-5 and TRBJ2-1, is DAGVTQSPTHLIKTRGQQVTLRCSPISGHKSVSWYQQVLGQGPQFIFQYYEKEERGRGNFPDRFSARQFPNYSSELNVNALLLGDSALYLCASSLEIQGGTYNEQFFGPGTRLTVL.

This clonotype occurred a few times. The genes are TRBV7-2 and TRBJ2-7, with 10 bases matching TRBD2. The ends lost 2 bases at V and 2 bases at J; junction bases unmatched: 9. Per the germline V gene, CDR1 is SGHTA and CDR2 is FQGNSA. The CDR3 extends over 17 amino acids. The CDR3 is CASSLRLAGVMPYEQYF. CDR3 nucleotides: TGTGCCAGCAGCTTAAGGCTAGCGGGAGTAATGCCCTACGAGCAGTACTTC.

Only a few counts were recorded for this clonotype. Because it lacks the conserved phenylalanine or tryptophan at the end, this CDR3 is likely a read error. No DNA is shown, since the ends of the CDR3 on it are uncertain; the CDR3 is the one TCRdb lists. The J gene is TRBJ1-6, the V gene TRBV21-1; TRBD1 was called by the table and not checked on the DNA. TRBV21-1 is described as a pseudogene. The CDR3 has 11 residues if both end residues are counted. The CDR3 here is CASSKGQAALL.

In its sample, this clonotype was seen many times. The chain has TRBV20-1 and TRBJ1-4; D not resolved. There are 11 residues in the CDR3. Germline V gene sequence: CDR1 DFQATT, CDR2 SNEGSKA (reference sequence). Deletions cut 3 bases from V and 5 bases from J, with 4 bases between. CDR3: CSARQNEKLFF. CDR3 DNA: TGCAGTGCTAGGCAAAATGAAAAACTGTTTTTT.

Ten or more counts support this clonotype. One end of the junction fails to match germline, which may point to a read error. V usage is TRBV4-1 and J usage is TRBJ2-1, with D perhaps TRBD2 (7 bases). Looked up from germline, CDR1 is MGHRA and CDR2 is YSYEKL. The length of the CDR3 is 17 residues. The CDR3 bases are TGCGCCAGCAGACAAGAAGGAAGGGGGGGCAAAGATGGTGAGCAGTTCTTC. It translates to CASRQEGRGGKDGEQFF.

On this clonotype itself: A much larger clonotype is one base distant, so this may be a read error. The gene calls are TRBV7-9 and TRBJ1-3; 10 positions agree with TRBD1. This CDR3 is 16 amino acids long. Germline CDR1 reads SEHNR; CDR2 reads FQNEAQ (reference sequence). Losses at the gene ends were 4 bases for V and 0 bases for J; bases not matched to a gene: 3. CDR3 nucleotides: TGTGCCAGCAGCTCGGGACAGGGGTTCTCTGGAAACACCATATATTTT. This encodes CASSSGQGFSGNTIYF.

The chain recombines TRBV7-9 with TRBJ2-7; D possibly uses TRBD1 or TRBD2 (5 bases each). CDR1 is SEHNR, CDR2 FQNEAQ, per germline (reference sequence). The germline V and J ends were trimmed by 3 bases and 6 bases, with 15 bases remaining between them. This CDR3 comprises 14 residues. The CDR3 DNA follows: TGTGCCAGCAGCTTGGTCGGGGCGGGTGGCGAGCAGTACTTC. Translation gives CASSLVGAGGEQYF.